The 7 T cell receptor beta chains below all came from one sample that was sequenced in a study of blood T cell repertoires in COVID-19. Profiled with immunoSEQ multiplex PCR; TCRdb holds only in-frame clones, not every one. The sample lists some 400,000 clones, 90% seen once, with around 6.3% in the top ten. The sample was peripheral blood. The receptors here all came from a man between 18 and 29 years old with active or convalescent COVID-19.

This chain connects TRBV7-3 to TRBJ1-6; D remains unclear. The CDR3 is 13 residues long. V lost 4 bases and J lost 7, with 8 bases in between. Germline V lookup: CDR1 SGHTA, CDR2 FQGTGA. In DNA form, the CDR3 reads TGTGCCAGCAGCTCAGGTCCGAATTCACCCCTCCACTTT. Amino acids: CASSSGPNSPLHF.

The chain has TRBV7-2 and TRBJ2-1; 8 bases line up with TRBD1. CDR1 and CDR2 from the germline V gene are SGHTA and FQGNSA. V gave up 3 bases and J gave up 5 bases; unmatched junction bases: 9. This CDR3 contains 16 residues. CDR3 sequence (DNA): TGTGCCAGCAGCTTGGCTCGGACAGGGCGAAACAATGAGCAGTTCTTC. Residues: CASSLARTGRNNEQFF.

Turning to this clone: Within the sample, other DNA sequences also encode this same CDR3. J is TRBJ2-2 and V is TRBV7-9; a weak D match, TRBD2 (6 bases). CDR3 length equals 17 residues. Germline CDR1 is SEHNR and CDR2 is FQNEAQ (reference sequence). Trimming cost V 5 bases and J 6 bases, with 22 bases left between them. CDR3 residues: CASSLGTLSDLSGELFF. The CDR3 DNA sequence: TGTGCCAGCAGCCTAGGGACTCTCTCGGACCTTTCCGGGGAGCTGTTTTTT. Supplemented by reference TRBV7-9 and TRBJ2-2, the full variable domain reads DTGVSQNPRHKITKRGQNVTFRCDPISEHNRLYWYRQTLGQGPEFLTYFQNEAQLEKSRLLSDRFSAERPKGSFSTLEIQRTEQGDSAMYLCASSLGTLSDLSGELFFGEGSRLTVL.

The chain links TRBV4-2 to TRBJ2-2; tentatively, D is TRBD1 (6 bases). Trimming removed 4 bases from V and 7 bases from J, with 22 bases in between. CDR1 and CDR2 (germline): LGHNA, YNFKEQ. The CDR3 totals 17 residues. DNA of the CDR3: TGTGCCAGCAGCCGAGACCAAGGACAGACCCTCAGCGGGGAGCTGTTTTTT. Translated, it gives CASSRDQGQTLSGELFF.

The rearrangement uses TRBV9 and TRBJ2-3; possible D gene TRBD2, 6 bases. Trimming cost V 4 bases and J 0 bases, with 12 bases left between them. Germline-derived CDR1 and CDR2 are SGDLS and YYNGEE. The CDR3 has 15 residues. In nucleotides, the CDR3 is TGTGCCAGCAGCCTCAGACTAGGTAGCACAGATACGCAGTATTTT. Protein product: CASSLRLGSTDTQYF.

The rearrangement uses TRBV6-4 and TRBJ1-1; D might be TRBD1 (5 bases). CDR1 and CDR2 from the germline V gene are MRHNA and SNTAGT. Trimming stripped 4 bases from V and 0 bases from J, with 24 bases between. The CDR3 contains 19 residues. The DNA for the CDR3 is TGTGCCAGCAGTGCCCATGGGGGGAGAGGGGCGCCTCTGAACACTGAAGCTTTCTTT. Translated: CASSAHGGRGAPLNTEAFF.

This clone was found once. This chain connects TRBV6-5 to TRBJ1-1; D is perhaps TRBD1 (6 bases). CDR1 and CDR2 from the germline V gene are MNHEY and SVGAGI. Trimming stripped 8 bases from V and 4 bases from J, with 17 bases between. The CDR3 is 14 amino acids. CDR3 region: CASCRGADSTEAFF. The CDR3 DNA sequence: TGTGCCAGCTGTCGGGGGGCCGATAGCACTGAAGCTTTCTTT.